The clone carrying this T cell receptor beta chain was detected many times. The source of the sample is a study of T-cell reconstitution after alpha-beta-depleted transplantation in children. TCRbeta library construction was performed incorporating unique molecular identifiers. TCRdb independently ran MiXCR on the PCR reads; one entry per CDR3 protein. Altogether about 77,000 distinct CDR3 sequences are present, around a sixth being singletons, with the ten largest covering 51%. The CDR3 length is 15 residues. The germline V gene has CDR1 WSHSY and CDR2 SAAADI. Trimming shortened V by 1 base and J by 3 bases, and 12 bases separated the two germline ends.

The sequences come from PBMCs, mostly from graft donor cells, collected 360 days after TCRalphabeta/CD19-depleted stem cell transplant. The J gene is TRBJ1-1, the V gene TRBV10-2, with D possibly being TRBD1 (5 bases). The TCR sequence derives from a male patient between 2 and 10 years old who had a stem cell transplant for acute lymphoblastic leukemia, so the T cells may come from the graft donor. CDR3 bases: TGCGCCAGCAGTGAGTATTGGGGGAGCTACACTGAAGCTTTCTTT. Its protein is CASSEYWGSYTEAFF.